This T cell receptor (beta chain) comes out of a study of blood T cells in healthy people across ages. Study-wide results and caveats: Per million T cells, TCR beta diversity dropped about linearly as age rose.

There are a few counts of this clonotype. Its specificity is unknown. The germline gives CDR1 SGDLS, CDR2 YYNGEE. J gave up 6 bases and V 0 bases, and 6 bases lay outside the gene matches. The CDR3 is 17 amino acids. With a J-beta primer mix and a sample-barcoded 5' primer, a second PCR ran roughly 7 to 11 cycles. Each CDR3 protein is one row after TCRdb ran MiXCR on the 5' RACE reads. The data show more than 1.4 million distinct CDR3 sequences, 42% seen once. This chain uses TRBV9 with TRBJ2-4; 13 bases align to TRBD2. Sequencing used blood. The source of this sequence is a woman between 18 and 29 years old in good health. CDR3: CASSVGTSGRGGNIQYF. CDR3 sequence (DNA): TGTGCCAGCAGCGTAGGGACTAGCGGGAGAGGGGGAAACATTCAGTACTTC.